Shown below are 7 T cell receptor beta chains from a single sample sequenced in a study of cytomegalovirus exposure and HLA in healthy donors. Vbeta (60) and Jbeta (13) primers were used in the PCR. The repertoire was sequenced with immunoSEQ multiplex PCR; TCRdb's copy has only in-frame clones and lacks some. Of some 140,000 clones listed, around 80% are singletons. Sequenced input: PBMCs. The receptors stem from a woman between 40 and 50 years old in good health and CMV-seropositive.

The chain recombines TRBV4-1 with TRBJ2-3; 8 bases agree with TRBD2. V was pared by 2 bases and J by 3 bases, with 7 bases of the junction left unmatched. This CDR3 contains 16 residues. Germline assignment: CDR1 MGHRA and CDR2 YSYEKL. CDR3 bases: TGCGCCAGCAGCCAACTTAGCGGGACGAGGACAGATACGCAGTATTTT. Translation: CASSQLSGTRTDTQYF.

The gene calls are TRBV18 and TRBJ2-1; 9 nucleotides match TRBD1. With V trimmed by 6 bases and J by 3 bases, 9 bases remained unmatched. Germline V CDR1 and CDR2: KGHSH, LQKENI. The CDR3 is 16 amino acids. CDR3 DNA: TGTGCCAGCTCGGCGAGGACAGGGGAAGGCTACAATGAGCAGTTCTTC. Its translation is CASSARTGEGYNEQFF.

A word on this clone: Relative to the germline gene, one junction end is altered; a read error may explain this. The gene calls are TRBV7-7 and TRBJ2-1; 8 bases line up with TRBD2. This CDR3 spans 15 amino acids. Germline V gene data show CDR1 as SSHAT and CDR2 as FNYEAQ (reference sequence). The CDR3 nucleotides read TGTGCTAGCAGCATGAGTAGCGGGAAGGGTACTGAGCAGTTCTTC. As protein: CASSMSSGKGTEQFF.

The CDR3 DNA reads as TGCGCCAGCAGCTTGTCCGGTTCAGGGGCAACTAATGAAAAACTGTTTTTT. The encoded protein is CASSLSGSGATNEKLFF. This chain links TRBV5-1 with TRBJ1-4, with D perhaps TRBD1 (6 bases). The germline V gene has CDR1 SGHRS and CDR2 YFSETQ. Between the trimmed V and J ends, which lost 1 base and 0 bases, there was a span of 13 bases. This CDR3 region has 17 residues.

This clone has just a few counts. The chain recombines TRBV29-1 with TRBJ2-3; D gene unclear. Germline V CDR1 and CDR2: SQVTM, ANQGSEA. V gave up 2 bases and J gave up 7 bases, with 7 bases separating them. The CDR3 runs 11 residues. CDR3 coding DNA: TGCAGCGTTGAATTGGCACATACGCAGTATTTT. Its protein product is CSVELAHTQYF.

CDR3 nucleotides: TGCGCCAGCAGCTCGGGACTAGCGGGAGTATCCTACGAGCAGTACTTC. Translation: CASSSGLAGVSYEQYF. The V and J genes are TRBV5-1 and TRBJ2-7, with 14 bases aligning to TRBD2. V lost 3 bases and J lost 1; bases outside the gene matches: 3. CDR1 and CDR2 from the germline V gene are SGHRS and YFSETQ. The CDR3 is 16 amino acids.

This chain links TRBV30 with TRBJ2-3, with 9 bases identical to TRBD2. The CDR3 has 14 residues. CDR1 is GTSNPN, CDR2 SVGIG, per germline (reference sequence). Germline trimming cut 0 bases from V and 13 bases from J; bases unmatched to any gene: 11. Written as DNA, the CDR3 is TGTGCCTGGAGTGTAAACGCGGGAGGGCCGAGTGAGTATTTT. Residues: CAWSVNAGGPSEYF.